Presented here are 11 T cell receptor beta chains from one specimen sequenced in a study of molecular identifiers for immune sequencing clone quantification. A single record per CDR3 protein comes from TCRdb applying MiXCR to the PCR reads. The table lists over 35,000 distinct CDR3 sequences, about 18% of them singletons. Sequencing used naive CD8+ T cells from blood, with Jurkat cell RNA spiked in. Noted subset: FACS-sorted CD8+CD4-CCR7+CD45RA+ naive T cells. Receptors were obtained from a human donor in good health. Some libraries in this study had Jurkat cell RNA spiked in.

The chain employs TRBV7-9 and TRBJ2-6; 7 bases are shared with TRBD2. Trimming cost V 4 bases and J 0 bases; bases outside gene matches: 12. This CDR3 contains 19 residues. The germline V gene encodes CDR1 SEHNR and CDR2 FQNEAQ (reference sequence). CDR3: CASSYRPGLPLSGANVLTF. The CDR3 DNA reads as TGTGCCAGCAGCTATAGACCGGGACTACCTCTCTCTGGGGCCAACGTCCTGACTTTC.

In regard to this clonotype: This may be a read error, as it is one base from a much larger clone. This sequence joins TRBV7-9 and TRBJ2-3; a weak D match, TRBD1 (5 bases). Trimming pared 4 bases from V and 2 bases from J, leaving 10 bases between. The CDR3 sequence is 14 residues long. The germline V gene encodes CDR1 SEHNR and CDR2 FQNEAQ (reference sequence). CDR3 DNA sequence: TGTGCCAGCAGCTCACCGACAGCCACAGATACGCAGTATTTT. Its protein product is CASSSPTATDTQYF.

In this sample, this clonotype turned up many times. The CDR3 sequence: CASSYGTSGRNEQYF. As DNA, the CDR3 is TGTGCCAGCAGTTACGGCACTAGCGGGAGGAACGAGCAGTACTTC. V usage is TRBV6-5 and J usage is TRBJ2-7; 12 bases fit TRBD2. The junction had 4 bases not matched to a gene; V was cut back by 2 bases and J by 5 bases. Germline lookup yields CDR1 MNHEY and CDR2 SVGAGI. The length of the CDR3 is 15 residues.

This clonotype was counted only a few times. The V gene is TRBV12-3 or TRBV12-4, the J gene TRBJ1-1; D is unclear. Trimming removed 3 bases at V and 6 bases at J, with 8 bases between. The CDR3 is made up of 12 amino acids. The DNA for the CDR3 is TGTGCCAGCAGTTTTCCCCCTCCTGAAGCTTTCTTT. Amino acid sequence: CASSFPPPEAFF.

Comment on this clonotype: A much larger clone differs by one base, so this may be a read error. Here the CDR3 omits its conserved ending phenylalanine or tryptophan, so a read error is the likely source. This chain connects TRBV7-9 to TRBJ1-1, with a weak D call TRBD1 (5 bases). V was clipped by 6 bases and J by 0 bases, with 8 bases between them. CDR1 SEHNR and CDR2 FQNEAQ come from the germline V gene (reference sequence). This CDR3 contains 13 residues. The CDR3 nucleotides read TGTGCCAGCAGGGTAGGGGTGAACACTGAAGCTTTCCTT. Encoded protein: CASRVGVNTEAFL.

Worth noting for this clonotype: This could be a read error, since a much larger clone is one nucleotide away. As the CDR3 is not closed by the conserved phenylalanine or tryptophan, this likely results from a read error. V and J are TRBV12-3 or TRBV12-4 and TRBJ2-1; D is perhaps TRBD2 (6 bases). V lost 7 bases and J lost 2, with 9 bases in between. The CDR3 is 13 residues long. CDR3 loop: CASIAETYNEQFL. In DNA form, the CDR3 reads TGTGCCAGCATAGCGGAAACCTACAATGAGCAGTTCCTC.

This clonotype was picked up a small number of times. A much bigger clone sits one base away, suggesting this may be a read error. The chain links TRBV12-3 or TRBV12-4 to TRBJ2-7; D not certain. CDR3 length: 12 amino acids. For the CDR3, the DNA is TGTACCAGCAGTGCCTCCTCCTACGAGCAGTACTTC. Amino acids: CTSSASSYEQYF.

The sample holds many counts of this clonotype. The chain carries TRBV28 and TRBJ1-5; TRBD1 agrees at 7 bases. The V gene's germline CDR1 is MDHEN and CDR2 SYDVKM. The junction had 4 bases not matched to a gene; V was cut back by 5 bases and J by 0 bases. This CDR3 has 15 amino acids. The CDR3 protein is CASSRTGYSNQPQHF. Written as DNA, the CDR3 is TGTGCCAGCAGTCGGACAGGTTATAGCAATCAGCCCCAGCATTTT.

This clonotype was detected only a few times. V gene TRBV6-5 combines with J gene TRBJ2-7; 9 positions agree with TRBD2. Germline V gene lookup returns CDR1 MNHEY and CDR2 SVGAGI. The CDR3 length is 16 residues. The V gene end was trimmed by 6 bases and the J gene end by 1 base; junction bases not matched to a gene: 10. This chain's CDR3 is CASSHLAGVVSYEQYF. As DNA, the CDR3 is TGTGCCAGCAGCCATTTAGCGGGAGTTGTTTCCTACGAGCAGTACTTC.

This clonotype was seen at least ten times. The chain employs TRBV7-9 and TRBJ2-1; D is undetermined. The CDR3 extends over 12 amino acids. From germline, CDR1 is SEHNR and CDR2 FQNEAQ (reference sequence). V lost 3 bases, J lost 7 bases, and 7 bases lay in between. The CDR3 loop reads CASSLYANEQFF. CDR3 DNA: TGTGCCAGCAGCTTGTACGCAAATGAGCAGTTCTTC. The variable domain in full, completed from reference TRBV7-9 and TRBJ2-1, reads DTGVSQNPRHKITKRGQNVTFRCDPISEHNRLYWYRQTLGQGPEFLTYFQNEAQLEKSRLLSDRFSAERPKGSFSTLEIQRTEQGDSAMYLCASSLYANEQFFGPGTRLTVL.

A note on this clonotype: Being one base from a much bigger clone, this may be a read error. The conserved phenylalanine or tryptophan normally closing the CDR3 is absent here, so this likely arose from a read error. The rearrangement joins TRBV20-1 to TRBJ1-1; the match to TRBD1 covers 7 bases. Germline V lookup: CDR1 DFQATT, CDR2 SNEGSKA (reference sequence). With 5 bases clipped from V and 7 bases from J, the junction kept 10 bases outside the gene matches. The CDR3 is 13 residues long. In DNA, the CDR3 is TGCAGTGCTCCCGGCACAGGGGCTTTTGAAGCTTTCCTT. Translation gives CSAPGTGAFEAFL.